These 22 T cell receptor beta chains came from one sample sequenced in a study of early T cells in non-severe SARS-CoV-2 infection. TCRdb re-analysed the 5' RACE reads in MiXCR, keeping a single row per CDR3 protein. The sample yields about 60,000 distinct CDR3 sequences, 11% seen once. The sample consisted of whole blood, taken at baseline. These receptors all stem from an adult who was a healthcare worker with PCR-confirmed SARS-CoV-2 infection or an uninfected control (not recorded which).

This clonotype was seen at least ten times. The genes are TRBV20-1 and TRBJ2-7; tentatively, D is TRBD1 (6 bases). The germline V gene has CDR1 DFQATT and CDR2 SNEGSKA (reference sequence). There are 13 residues in the CDR3. Trimming stripped 5 bases from V and 2 bases from J, with 13 bases between. This CDR3 reads CSARGQQPYEQYF. The CDR3 coding sequence is TGCAGTGCTCGAGGACAGCAACCCTACGAGCAGTACTTC.

This clonotype was recorded many times. The CDR3 bases are TGTGCCAGCAGCCCCAGGGAGTCCTATAATTCACCCCTCCACTTT. It encodes CASSPRESYNSPLHF. The chain employs TRBV7-2 and TRBJ1-6; TRBD1 might be the D (5 bases). Germline V gene sequence: CDR1 SGHTA, CDR2 FQGNSA. The CDR3 runs 15 residues. Trimming pared 5 bases from V and 1 base from J, leaving 9 bases between. The full variable domain, in which reference TRBV7-2 and TRBJ1-6 provide the parts outside the CDR3, is GAGVSQSPSNKVTEKGKDVELRCDPISGHTALYWYRQSLGQGLEFLIYFQGNSAPDKSGLPSDRFSAERTGGSVSTLTIQRTQQEDSAVYLCASSPRESYNSPLHFGNGTRLTVT.

This clonotype showed up many times. In nucleotides, the CDR3 is TGTGCCAGCAGTTCCGGGACTAGCGGGGTTCGTCTCTACGAGCAGTACTTC. Protein product: CASSSGTSGVRLYEQYF. The chain couples TRBV6-1 to TRBJ2-7, with 13 bases fitting TRBD2. Germline loops: CDR1 MNHNS, CDR2 SASEGT. The V segment lost 5 bases and the J segment 3 bases; nucleotides outside the gene matches: 10. The CDR3 sequence is 17 residues long.

This chain joins TRBV7-8 and TRBJ1-5; no firm D call. Germline CDR1 is SGHVS and CDR2 is FQNEAQ. The CDR3 loop spans 15 amino acids. Trimming stripped 1 base from V and 3 bases from J, with 10 bases between. CDR3 sequence reads: CASSLGIGPNQPQHF. CDR3 in DNA: TGTGCCAGCAGCTTAGGGATCGGGCCCAATCAGCCCCAGCATTTT.

V is TRBV9 and J is TRBJ2-1, with TRBD2 matching 7 bases. Germline values: CDR1 SGDLS, CDR2 YYNGEE. The V and J ends lost 2 bases and 1 base, in that order; junction bases with no gene match: 3. The CDR3 length is 15 residues. The CDR3, as DNA: TGTGCCAGCAGCGTGACCGGGGGGTCCTACAATGAGCAGTTCTTC. Its translation is CASSVTGGSYNEQFF.

V gene TRBV7-9 combines with J gene TRBJ2-3; D ambiguous. Trimming left V 5 bases short and J 2 bases short, with 11 bases between. Germline loops: CDR1 SEHNR, CDR2 FQNEAQ (reference sequence). This CDR3 is built from 14 residues. CDR3 DNA sequence: TGTGCCAGCAGCGGTCCGAACCACACAGATACGCAGTATTTT. Encoded protein: CASSGPNHTDTQYF.

The chain uses TRBV10-3 and TRBJ2-7, with D hard to call. The CDR3 is 13 residues long. Germline CDR1 ENHRY, CDR2 SYGVKD. V lost 10 bases and J 0 bases, leaving 13 bases between the germline ends. The CDR3 spells CATGRPGSYEQYF. In DNA, the CDR3 is TGTGCCACTGGACGCCCCGGCTCCTACGAGCAGTACTTC.

The rearrangement links TRBV2 to TRBJ2-1; TRBD1 agrees at 7 bases. This CDR3 comprises 15 residues. Germline V gene sequence: CDR1 SNHLY, CDR2 FYNNEI. Unmatched junction bases numbered 11, after V lost 6 bases and J lost 6 bases. CDR3 nucleotide sequence: TGTGCCAGCAGGTTAACAGGGGTGTTTCGCAATGAGCAGTTCTTC. Translation: CASRLTGVFRNEQFF.

There are a few counts of this clonotype. This chain connects TRBV20-1 to TRBJ2-3; D tentatively fits TRBD1 or TRBD2 (5 bases each). The CDR3 sequence is 14 residues long. V lost 5 bases to trimming and J lost 1 base, with 13 bases between them. Germline V CDR1 and CDR2: DFQATT, SNEGSKA (reference sequence). The chain's CDR3 is CSAPKRGRTDTQYF. DNA of the CDR3: TGCAGTGCTCCCAAGAGGGGCCGCACAGATACGCAGTATTTT.

This clonotype was recorded a few times. The chain has TRBV7-9 and TRBJ2-5, with a possible D match to TRBD1 (5 bases). Germline CDR1 reads SEHNR; CDR2 reads FQNEAQ (reference sequence). V was pared by 10 bases and J by 7 bases, with 16 bases between. The CDR3 loop spans 12 amino acids. The CDR3 bases are TGTGCCACCCTTAAGGGCACAGGGACCCAGTACTTC. It specifies CATLKGTGTQYF.

CDR3 nucleotide sequence: TGCATTAAAGCCGAGCAGTACTTC. Translating gives CIKAEQYF. The chain employs TRBV20-1 and TRBJ2-7; the D is unclear. There are 8 residues in the CDR3. Germline CDR1 reads DFQATT; CDR2 reads SNEGSKA (reference sequence).

Many counts were recorded for this clonotype. The chain employs TRBV27 and TRBJ1-6; D gene ambiguous. Trimming cost V 3 bases and J 7 bases, with 10 bases left between them. CDR1 and CDR2 from the germline V gene are MNHEY and SMNVEV (reference sequence). The CDR3 contains 14 residues. CDR3 loop: CASSFRTGNSPLHF. The CDR3 DNA follows: TGTGCCAGCAGTTTCCGGACGGGAAATTCACCCCTCCACTTT.

This clonotype occurred a few times. CDR3 loop: CASSRDFLAKNIQYF. CDR3 in DNA: TGTGCCAGCAGTAGGGACTTCCTAGCCAAAAACATTCAGTACTTC. The V and J genes are TRBV6-2 or TRBV6-3 and TRBJ2-4; D possibly corresponds to TRBD2 (6 bases). Trimming took 5 bases from V and 0 from J, leaving 11 bases between them. Germline V gene data show CDR1 as MNHEY and CDR2 as SVGEGT. This CDR3 is 15 amino acids long.

This chain uses TRBV27 with TRBJ2-5, with TRBD1 identical over 8 bases. The CDR3 spans 13 residues. Germline trimming cut 8 bases from V and 5 bases from J; bases unmatched to any gene: 7. From germline, CDR1 is MNHEY and CDR2 SMNVEV (reference sequence). CDR3 in DNA: TGTGCCAGCGGGAGGACAGGGAGGGAGACCCAGTACTTC. As protein: CASGRTGRETQYF.

The chain links TRBV2 to TRBJ2-1; D is ambiguous. The length of the CDR3 is 15 residues. Germline values: CDR1 SNHLY, CDR2 FYNNEI. V was cut by 6 bases and J by 7 bases, with 19 bases left in between. CDR3 in DNA: TGTGCCAGCAGGGACCGGGCCGTCGGCCGGAATGAGCAGTTCTTC. Protein: CASRDRAVGRNEQFF.

This clonotype was recorded at least ten times. The chain links TRBV29-1 to TRBJ2-3; 8 bases are shared with TRBD2. V lost 0 bases, J lost 7 bases, and 9 bases stayed unmatched. Germline lookup yields CDR1 SQVTM and CDR2 ANQGSEA. The CDR3 runs to 15 residues. For the CDR3, the DNA is TGCAGCGTTGAAGATTACGGGGGGGAGAGATATACGCAGTATTTT. Translated: CSVEDYGGERYTQYF.

This clonotype was seen a few times. This chain connects TRBV7-6 to TRBJ2-1; 7 bases are shared with TRBD2. This CDR3 is 13 amino acids long. After removal of 5 bases from V and 6 bases from J, the junction contained 4 bases not matched to a gene. Germline lookup yields CDR1 SGHVS and CDR2 FNYEAQ. The CDR3 DNA sequence: TGTGCCAGCAGCAGGACTAGAAGCAATGAGCAGTTCTTC. This sequence encodes CASSRTRSNEQFF.

This clonotype was recorded a few times. The J gene is TRBJ2-5, the V gene TRBV7-8; D is ambiguous. V lost 1 base to trimming and J lost 2 bases, with 8 bases between them. The germline V gene encodes CDR1 SGHVS and CDR2 FQNEAQ. The CDR3 has 14 residues. Here the CDR3 reads CASSLEGLQETQYF. The CDR3, as DNA: TGTGCCAGCAGCTTAGAGGGTCTACAAGAGACCCAGTACTTC.

The chain uses TRBV12-5 and TRBJ2-7, with 10 bases fitting TRBD2. V lost 4 bases to trimming and J lost 0 bases; unmatched junction nucleotides: 6. Germline V gene data show CDR1 as LGHNT and CDR2 as FRNRAP. The CDR3 spans 16 residues. The DNA for the CDR3 is TGTGCTAGTGGTTCCTTGACTAGCGGGTACTCCTACGAGCAGTACTTC. Protein product: CASGSLTSGYSYEQYF. Supplemented by reference TRBV12-5 and TRBJ2-7, the full variable domain reads DARVTQTPRHKVTEMGQEVTMRCQPILGHNTVFWYRQTMMQGLELLAYFRNRAPLDDSGMPKDRFSAEMPDATLATLKIQPSEPRDSAVYFCASGSLTSGYSYEQYFGPGTRLTVT.

The J gene is TRBJ2-2, the V gene TRBV9; D unclear. This CDR3 comprises 12 residues. The V gene lost 0 bases and the J gene lost 6 bases, with 3 bases spanning the gap. Germline CDR1 SGDLS, CDR2 YYNGEE. Written as DNA, the CDR3 is TGTGCCAGCAGCGTAGACTCCGGGGAGCTGTTTTTT. It codes for CASSVDSGELFF.

This clonotype came up many times. The chain joins TRBV10-3 to TRBJ1-2; D unresolved. CDR1 and CDR2 from the germline V gene are ENHRY and SYGVKD. The CDR3 runs to 18 residues. V lost 0 bases and J lost 8, with 25 bases in between. This CDR3 is CAISESDARGHTNHGYTF. The CDR3 DNA reads as TGTGCCATCAGTGAGTCGGACGCCCGAGGGCATACCAATCACGGCTACACCTTC.

This clonotype has ten or more counts. The chain is built from TRBV7-7 and TRBJ2-5; a possible D gene is TRBD1 (6 bases). With 4 bases removed from V and 5 bases from J, the gap between germline ends came to 14 bases. The CDR3 is 14 residues long. The germline V gene has CDR1 SSHAT and CDR2 FNYEAQ (reference sequence). The CDR3 DNA sequence: TGTGCCAGCAGCTCCGTACAGGGAAGCGAGACCCAGTACTTC. This gives the protein CASSSVQGSETQYF.